Detailed here is one T cell receptor (beta chain). The data derive from a study of blood T cell repertoires in COVID-19. In the source study's methods: Cell counts per sample came from amplifying reference gene primers. Assay: immunoSEQ multiplex PCR; the TCRdb copy retains only in-frame clones and omits some. Clonal size and the V and J genes are those of that table, whereas D and trimming came from the DNA. The repertoire includes about 100,000 clones, about 85% of them detected once, and roughly 13% sits in the top ten. Germline V gives CDR1 SGHRS, CDR2 YFSETQ. Trimming stripped 0 bases from V and 5 bases from J, with 6 bases between. The CDR3 loop spans 12 amino acids.

The V call is TRBV5-1, the J call TRBJ2-7, with unresolved D. The sample taken for sequencing was peripheral blood. This receptor was identified in a man aged 45-60 years with active or convalescent COVID-19. CDR3 nucleotides: TGCGCCAGCAGCTTGGCCCCTGACGAGCAGTACTTC. Encoded protein: CASSLAPDEQYF.